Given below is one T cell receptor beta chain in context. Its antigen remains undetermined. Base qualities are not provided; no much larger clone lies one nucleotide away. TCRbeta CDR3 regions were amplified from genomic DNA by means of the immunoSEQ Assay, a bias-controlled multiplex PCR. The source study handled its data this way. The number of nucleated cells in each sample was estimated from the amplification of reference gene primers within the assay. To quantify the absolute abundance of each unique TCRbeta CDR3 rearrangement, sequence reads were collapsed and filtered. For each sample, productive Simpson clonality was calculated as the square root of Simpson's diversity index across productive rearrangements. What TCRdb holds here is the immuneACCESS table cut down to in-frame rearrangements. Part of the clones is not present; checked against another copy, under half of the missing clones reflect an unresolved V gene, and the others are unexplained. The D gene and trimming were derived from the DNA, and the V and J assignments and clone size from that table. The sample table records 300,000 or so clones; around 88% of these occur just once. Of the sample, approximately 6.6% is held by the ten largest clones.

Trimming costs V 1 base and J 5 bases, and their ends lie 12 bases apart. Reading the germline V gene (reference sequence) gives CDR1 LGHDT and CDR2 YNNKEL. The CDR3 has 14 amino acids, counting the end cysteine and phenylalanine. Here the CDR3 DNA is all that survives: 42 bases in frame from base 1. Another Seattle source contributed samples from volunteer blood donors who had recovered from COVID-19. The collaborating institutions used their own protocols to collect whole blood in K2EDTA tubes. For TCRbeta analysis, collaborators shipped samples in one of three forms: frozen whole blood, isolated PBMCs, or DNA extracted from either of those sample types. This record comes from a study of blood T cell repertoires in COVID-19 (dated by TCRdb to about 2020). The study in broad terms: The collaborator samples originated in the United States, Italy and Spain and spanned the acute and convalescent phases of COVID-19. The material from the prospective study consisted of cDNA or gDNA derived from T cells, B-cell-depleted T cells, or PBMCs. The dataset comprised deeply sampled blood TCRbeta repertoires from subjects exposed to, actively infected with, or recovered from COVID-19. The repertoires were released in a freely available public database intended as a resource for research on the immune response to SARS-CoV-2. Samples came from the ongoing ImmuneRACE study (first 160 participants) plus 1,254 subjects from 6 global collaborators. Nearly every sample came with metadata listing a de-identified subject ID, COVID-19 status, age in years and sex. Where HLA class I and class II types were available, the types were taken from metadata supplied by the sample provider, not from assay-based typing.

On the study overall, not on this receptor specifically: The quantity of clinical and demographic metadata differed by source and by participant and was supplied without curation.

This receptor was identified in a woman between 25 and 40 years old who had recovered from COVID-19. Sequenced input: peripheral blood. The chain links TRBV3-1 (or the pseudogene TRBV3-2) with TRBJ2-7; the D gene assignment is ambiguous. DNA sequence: TGTGCCAGCAGCCAAGGACGTTTTCGGGACGAGCAGTACTTC. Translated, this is CASSQGRFRDEQYF.